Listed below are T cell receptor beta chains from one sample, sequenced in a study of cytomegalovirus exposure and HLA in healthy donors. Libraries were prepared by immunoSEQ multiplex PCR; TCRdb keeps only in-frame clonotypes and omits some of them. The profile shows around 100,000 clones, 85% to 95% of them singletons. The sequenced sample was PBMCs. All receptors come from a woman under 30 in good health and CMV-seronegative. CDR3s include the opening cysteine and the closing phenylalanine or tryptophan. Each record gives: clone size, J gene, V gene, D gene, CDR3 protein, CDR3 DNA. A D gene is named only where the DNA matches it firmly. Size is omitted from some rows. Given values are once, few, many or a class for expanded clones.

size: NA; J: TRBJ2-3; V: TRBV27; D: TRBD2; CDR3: CASRRLALSTDTQYF; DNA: TGTGCCAGCAGACGACTAGCGCTCAGCACAGATACGCAGTATTTT
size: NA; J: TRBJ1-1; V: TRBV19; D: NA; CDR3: CASSTLQDYTEAFF; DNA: TGTGCCAGTAGTACCCTACAGGATTACACTGAAGCTTTCTTT
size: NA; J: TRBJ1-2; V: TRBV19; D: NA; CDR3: CASSSRVNYGYTF; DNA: TGTGCCAGTAGTTCGAGGGTTAACTATGGCTACACCTTC
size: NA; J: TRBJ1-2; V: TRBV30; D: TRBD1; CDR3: CAWSETGGAPRGYTF; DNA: TGTGCCTGGAGTGAAACAGGGGGCGCCCCTCGTGGCTACACCTTC
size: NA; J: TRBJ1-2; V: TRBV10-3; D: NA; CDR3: CAISESFGQTGLANYGYTF; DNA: TGTGCCATCAGTGAGAGTTTCGGACAGACTGGACTTGCTAACTATGGCTACACCTTC
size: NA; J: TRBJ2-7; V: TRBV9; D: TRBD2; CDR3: CASSVGLAITGREQYF; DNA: TGTGCCAGCAGCGTAGGACTAGCGATAACTGGGCGCGAGCAGTACTTC
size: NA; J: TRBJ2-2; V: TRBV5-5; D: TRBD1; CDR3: CASSWTGTGELFF; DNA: TGTGCCAGCAGCTGGACAGGCACCGGGGAGCTGTTTTTT
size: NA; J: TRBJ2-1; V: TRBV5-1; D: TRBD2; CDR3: CASSGTGTSGDDEQFF; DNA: TGCGCCAGCAGCGGAACCGGGACTAGCGGGGACGATGAGCAGTTCTTC
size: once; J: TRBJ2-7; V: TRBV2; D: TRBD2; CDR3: CASIRWGTSGVSSYEQYF; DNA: TGTGCCAGCATCCGATGGGGGACTAGCGGGGTAAGCTCCTACGAGCAGTACTTC
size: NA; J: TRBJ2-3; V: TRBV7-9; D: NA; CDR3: CASSFGGNTQYF; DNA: TGTGCCAGCAGCTTCGGCGGGAATACGCAGTATTTT
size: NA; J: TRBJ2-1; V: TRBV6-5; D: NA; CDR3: CASSPLGDEQFF; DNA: TGTGCCAGCAGCCCTCTAGGAGATGAGCAGTTCTTC
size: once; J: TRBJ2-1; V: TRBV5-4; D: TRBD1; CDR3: CASSWTGGGNEQFF; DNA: TGTGCCAGCAGCTGGACAGGGGGAGGGAATGAGCAGTTCTTC
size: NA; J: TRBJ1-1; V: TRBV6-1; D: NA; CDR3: CASSQLQGSNTEAFF; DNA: TGTGCCAGCAGTCAGCTACAGGGATCGAACACTGAAGCTTTCTTT
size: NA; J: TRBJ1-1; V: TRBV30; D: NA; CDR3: CAWSAGAEAFF; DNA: TGTGCCTGGAGCGCCGGGGCTGAAGCTTTCTTT
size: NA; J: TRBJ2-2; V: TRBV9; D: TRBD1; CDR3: CASHPDGTGGPGELFF; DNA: TGTGCCTCCCACCCTGATGGGACAGGGGGCCCCGGGGAGCTGTTTTTT
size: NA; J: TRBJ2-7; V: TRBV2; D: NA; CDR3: CASSDRDTYEQYF; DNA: TGTGCCAGCAGTGATCGAGATACCTACGAGCAGTACTTC
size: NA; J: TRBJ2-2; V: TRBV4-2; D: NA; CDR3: CASSQDSVRGSTGELFF; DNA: NA
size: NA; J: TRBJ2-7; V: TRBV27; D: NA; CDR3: CASSPSPTGPPYEQYF; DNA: TGTGCCAGCAGCCCTTCCCCAACAGGGCCCCCCTACGAGCAGTACTTC
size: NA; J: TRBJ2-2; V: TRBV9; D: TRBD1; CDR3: CASSVSGQGSGELFF; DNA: TGTGCCAGCAGCGTCTCGGGACAGGGTTCCGGGGAGCTGTTTTTT
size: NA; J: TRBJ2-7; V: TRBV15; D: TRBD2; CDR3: CATSRTGTSGEQYF; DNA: TGTGCCACCAGCAGAACCGGGACTAGCGGGGAGCAGTACTTC
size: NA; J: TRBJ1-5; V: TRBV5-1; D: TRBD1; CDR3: CASSPATVWDRNQPQHF; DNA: TGCGCCAGCAGCCCCGCCACCGTTTGGGACAGGAATCAGCCCCAGCATTTT
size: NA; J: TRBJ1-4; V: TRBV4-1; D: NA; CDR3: CASSQGGRAEKLFF; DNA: TGCGCCAGCAGCCAAGGAGGCAGGGCGGAAAAACTGTTTTTT
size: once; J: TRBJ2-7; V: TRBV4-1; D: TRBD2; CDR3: CASSQVSGRFYEQYF; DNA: TGCGCCAGCAGCCAAGTAAGCGGGAGGTTTTACGAGCAGTACTTC
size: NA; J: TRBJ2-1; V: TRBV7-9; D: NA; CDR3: CASSFDGGSYNEQFF; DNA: TGTGCCAGCAGCTTCGATGGTGGCAGTTACAATGAGCAGTTCTTC
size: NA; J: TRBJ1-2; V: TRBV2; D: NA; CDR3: CASTARGHGYTF; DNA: TGTGCCAGCACGGCCAGGGGACATGGCTACACCTTC
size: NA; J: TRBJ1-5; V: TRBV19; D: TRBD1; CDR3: CASSAGQGYQPQHF; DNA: TGTGCCAGTAGTGCGGGACAGGGTTATCAGCCCCAGCATTTT
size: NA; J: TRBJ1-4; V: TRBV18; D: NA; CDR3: CASSPRQASGEKLFF; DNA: TGTGCCAGCTCACCTCGACAGGCTTCGGGTGAAAAACTGTTTTTT
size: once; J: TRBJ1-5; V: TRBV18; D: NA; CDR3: CASSMGGLNQPQHF; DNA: TGTGCCAGCTCCATGGGAGGGTTAAATCAGCCCCAGCATTTT
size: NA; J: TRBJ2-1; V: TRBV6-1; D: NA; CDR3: CASSESQGSYNEQFF; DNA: TGTGCCAGCAGTGAATCTCAGGGGTCCTACAATGAGCAGTTCTTC
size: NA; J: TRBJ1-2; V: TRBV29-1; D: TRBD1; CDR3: CSVEDRGNYGYTF; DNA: TGCAGCGTTGAGGACAGGGGGAACTATGGCTACACCTTC
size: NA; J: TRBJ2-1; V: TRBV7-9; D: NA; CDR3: CASRRDGSPYNEQFF; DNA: TGTGCCTCGAGAAGAGATGGTTCCCCCTACAATGAGCAGTTCTTC
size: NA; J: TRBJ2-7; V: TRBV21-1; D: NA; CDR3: CASSKAIDRVREQYF; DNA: TGTGCCAGCAGCAAGGCTATAGACAGGGTACGGGAGCAGTACTTC
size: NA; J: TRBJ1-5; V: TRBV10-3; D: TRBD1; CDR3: CAISGDRDYSNQPQHF; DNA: TGTGCCATCAGCGGGGACAGGGATTATAGCAATCAGCCCCAGCATTTT
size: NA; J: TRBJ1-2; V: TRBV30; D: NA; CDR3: CAWSPPGNRPNYGYTF; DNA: TGTGCCTGGAGTCCACCAGGAAACAGACCGAACTATGGCTACACCTTC
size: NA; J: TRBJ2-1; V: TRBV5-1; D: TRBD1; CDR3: CASSLALTDREIF; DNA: TGCGCCAGCAGCCTCGCCCTTACGGACAGGGAAATCTTC
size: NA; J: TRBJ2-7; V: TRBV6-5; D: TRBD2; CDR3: CASSSSGGAVYEQYF; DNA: TGTGCCAGCAGCTCTAGCGGGGGGGCAGTCTACGAGCAGTACTTC
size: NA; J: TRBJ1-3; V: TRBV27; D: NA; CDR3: CASSVQAGIPGNTIYF; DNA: TGTGCCAGCAGTGTTCAGGCGGGTATCCCTGGAAACACCATATATTTT
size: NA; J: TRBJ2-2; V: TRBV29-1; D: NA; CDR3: CSVERSNTGELFF; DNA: TGCAGCGTTGAGAGATCGAACACCGGGGAGCTGTTTTTT
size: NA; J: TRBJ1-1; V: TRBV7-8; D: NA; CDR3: CASSLKSGASMNTEAFF; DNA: TGTGCCAGCAGCTTAAAATCAGGGGCCAGCATGAACACTGAAGCTTTCTTT
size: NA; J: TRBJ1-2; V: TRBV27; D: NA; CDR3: CASSLSSGNYGYTF; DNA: TGTGCCAGCAGTTTATCCTCGGGGAACTATGGCTACACCTTC
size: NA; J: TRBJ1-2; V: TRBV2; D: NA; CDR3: CASTDSPRTYGYTF; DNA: TGTGCCAGCACGGACAGTCCAAGGACCTATGGCTACACCTTC
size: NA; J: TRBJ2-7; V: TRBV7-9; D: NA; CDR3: CASSSYDF; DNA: TGTGCCAGCAGCTCCTATGACTTC
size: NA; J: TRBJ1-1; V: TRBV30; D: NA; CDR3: CAWSGGRVRTEAFF; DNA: TGTGCCTGGAGTGGGGGCAGGGTCCGGACTGAAGCTTTCTTT
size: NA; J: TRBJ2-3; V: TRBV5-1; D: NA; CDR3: CASSLAQVTDTQYF; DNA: TGCGCCAGCAGCTTGGCCCAGGTCACAGATACGCAGTATTTT
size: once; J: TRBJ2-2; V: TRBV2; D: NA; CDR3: CASTGAYGGELFF; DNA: TGTGCCAGCACAGGGGCGTACGGCGGGGAGCTGTTTTTT
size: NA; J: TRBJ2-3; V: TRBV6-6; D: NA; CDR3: CASSATTRVTDTQYF; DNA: TGTGCCAGCAGTGCCACAACCCGGGTAACAGATACGCAGTATTTT
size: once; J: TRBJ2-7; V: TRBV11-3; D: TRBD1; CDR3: CASSMGQVRYEQYF; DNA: TGTGCCAGCAGCATGGGACAGGTTCGGTACGAGCAGTACTTC
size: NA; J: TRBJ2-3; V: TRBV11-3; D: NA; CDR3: CASSFRVNPGLTDTQYF; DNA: TGTGCCAGCAGCTTTCGAGTCAACCCAGGGCTCACAGATACGCAGTATTTT
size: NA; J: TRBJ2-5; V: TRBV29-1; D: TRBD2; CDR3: CSVGWTSGETQYF; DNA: TGCAGCGTTGGGTGGACTAGCGGAGAGACCCAGTACTTC
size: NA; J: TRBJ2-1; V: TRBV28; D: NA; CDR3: CASRTAARAKAVEQFF; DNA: TGTGCCAGCAGAACCGCAGCCAGGGCAAAGGCGGTTGAGCAGTTCTTC
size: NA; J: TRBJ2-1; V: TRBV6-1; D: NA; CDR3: CASSWGGRDEQFF; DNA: TGTGCCAGCAGTTGGGGGGGCCGCGATGAGCAGTTCTTC
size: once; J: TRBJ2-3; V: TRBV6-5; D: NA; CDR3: CASSPPGDTQYF; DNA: TGTGCCAGCAGTCCCCCGGGGGATACGCAGTATTTT
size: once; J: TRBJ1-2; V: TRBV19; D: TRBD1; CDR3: CASSATGQGRYGYTF; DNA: TGTGCCAGTAGTGCCACCGGACAGGGACGCTATGGCTACACCTTC
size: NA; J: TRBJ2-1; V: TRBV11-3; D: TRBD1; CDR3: CASSLDPGTGGRNEQFF; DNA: TGTGCCAGCAGCTTAGATCCCGGGACAGGGGGCAGGAATGAGCAGTTCTTC
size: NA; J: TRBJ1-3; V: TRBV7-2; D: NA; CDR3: CASSAQDSFSGNTIYF; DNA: TGTGCCAGCAGCGCCCAGGACAGTTTTTCTGGAAACACCATATATTTT
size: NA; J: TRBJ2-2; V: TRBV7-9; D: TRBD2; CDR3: CASSPPGLAVNTGELFF; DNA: TGTGCCAGCAGCCCACCGGGACTAGCGGTGAACACCGGGGAGCTGTTTTTT
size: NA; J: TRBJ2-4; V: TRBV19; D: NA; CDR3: CASSLIGNIQYF; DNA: TGTGCCAGTAGTCTGATCGGAAACATTCAGTACTTC
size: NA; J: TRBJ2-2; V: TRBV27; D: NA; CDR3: CASRDGGRGGELFF; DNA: TGTGCCAGCAGGGACGGAGGCCGCGGCGGGGAGCTGTTTTTT
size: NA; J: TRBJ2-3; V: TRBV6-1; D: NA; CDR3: CASRVSGSDTQYF; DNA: TGTGCCAGCAGAGTCAGCGGGTCCGATACGCAGTATTTT